Presented here are 13 T cell receptor beta chains from one specimen sequenced in a study of control samples from healthy donors and cancer patients. TCRdb's table, derived via immunoSEQ multiplex PCR, lists solely in-frame clones and lacks some. The sample records 85,000 to 100,000 clones, 90% to 95% being singletons. The specimen was blood. The origin of the receptors is a man aged 18-30 years in good health.

This rearrangement joins TRBV11-2 to TRBJ2-2; the D is unclear. This CDR3 has 13 residues. Germline lookup yields CDR1 SGHAT and CDR2 FQNNGV. V lost 0 bases and J lost 5, with 4 bases in between. This CDR3 reads CASSLEGTGELFF. The CDR3 DNA sequence: TGTGCCAGCAGCTTAGAGGGGACCGGGGAGCTGTTTTTT.

This clone was seen a single time. The chain joins TRBV29-1 to TRBJ1-4; possible D gene TRBD1, 5 bases. The CDR3 totals 12 residues. CDR1 and CDR2 (germline): SQVTM, ANQGSEA. V was clipped by 3 bases and J by 15 bases, with 17 bases between them. CDR3 bases: TGCAGCGTTGAGGCACAGGTCGGACGGGTGTTTTTT. It yields the protein CSVEAQVGRVFF. Using reference TRBV29-1 and TRBJ1-4 for the parts outside the CDR3, the full variable domain is SAVISQKPSRDICQRGTSLTIQCQVDSQVTMMFWYRQQPGQSLTLIATANQGSEATYESGFVIDKFPISRPNLTFSTLTVSNMSPEDSSIYLCSVEAQVGRVFFGSGTQLSVL.

This rearrangement joins TRBV19 to TRBJ1-6; 7 bases are a match to TRBD1. V trimming: 5 bases; J trimming: 9 bases; junction bases outside the gene matches: 7. CDR1 is LNHDA, CDR2 SQIVND, per germline (reference sequence). The CDR3 length is 14 residues. The CDR3 region is CASSPGQSGSPLHF. CDR3 sequence (DNA): TGTGCCAGTAGTCCGGGACAGTCTGGTTCACCCCTCCACTTT.

The V and J genes are TRBV7-9 and TRBJ2-1, with TRBD2 matching over 7 bases. CDR3 size: 15 residues. The V gene end was trimmed by 4 bases and the J gene end by 8 bases; junction bases not matched to a gene: 11. Per the germline V gene, CDR1 is SEHNR and CDR2 is FQNEAQ (reference sequence). The DNA for the CDR3 is TGTGCCAGCAGCTCGTCCGGACTAGATGTCGATGAGCAGTTCTTC. Protein: CASSSSGLDVDEQFF.

This clone was seen a single time. The CDR3 here is CSVGWQGNGYTF. CDR3 in DNA: TGCAGCGTTGGTTGGCAGGGAAATGGCTACACCTTC. The chain couples TRBV29-1 to TRBJ1-2, with TRBD1 as a possible D gene (5 bases). Germline CDR1 is SQVTM and CDR2 is ANQGSEA. The CDR3 sequence is 12 residues long. The V and J ends lost 4 bases and 6 bases respectively, with 12 bases between them.

The CDR3 loop reads CAWSTLGNQPQHF. The CDR3, as DNA: TGTGCCTGGAGTACGTTGGGCAATCAGCCCCAGCATTTT. V gene TRBV30 combines with J gene TRBJ1-5, with no clear D. The length of the CDR3 is 13 residues. Trimming pared 2 bases from V and 2 bases from J, leaving 7 bases between. The germline V gene encodes CDR1 GTSNPN and CDR2 SVGIG (reference sequence).

The chain's CDR3 is CASSYSPGGGYGYTF. In DNA form, the CDR3 reads TGTGCCAGCAGTTACTCCCCAGGGGGCGGATATGGCTACACCTTC. The chain links TRBV6-5 to TRBJ1-2, with 8 bases matching TRBD1. The CDR3 loop spans 15 amino acids. Germline loops: CDR1 MNHEY, CDR2 SVGAGI. The trim removed 0 bases at V and 5 bases at J, leaving 5 bases unmatched.

This chain uses TRBV6-5 with TRBJ1-1; D is perhaps TRBD1 (5 bases). Germline V gene lookup returns CDR1 MNHEY and CDR2 SVGAGI. The CDR3 has 14 residues. V was shortened by 7 bases and J by 4 bases, with 16 bases between the two germline ends. The CDR3 DNA is TGTGCCAGCAATCCCGTGGGGGAGAGCACTGAAGCTTTCTTT. Its protein is CASNPVGESTEAFF.

CDR3 in amino acids: CASSWRSVNDSPLHF. The CDR3 DNA sequence: TGTGCCAGTAGCTGGAGGTCTGTTAACGATTCACCCCTCCACTTT. This chain joins TRBV19 and TRBJ1-6; unclear D gene. Germline V lookup: CDR1 LNHDA, CDR2 SQIVND (reference sequence). Trimming removed 6 bases from V and 8 bases from J, with 17 bases in between. CDR3 size: 15 residues.

Turning to this clone: Other DNA variants within this sample encode the same CDR3. The gene calls are TRBV3-1 (or the pseudogene TRBV3-2) and TRBJ1-4, with D perhaps TRBD1 (5 bases). Germline V lookup: CDR1 LGHDT, CDR2 YNNKEL (reference sequence). V gave up 0 bases and J gave up 5 bases, with 13 bases separating them. CDR3 size: 16 residues. CDR3: CASSQDKQGPNEKLFF. Written as DNA, the CDR3 is TGTGCCAGCAGCCAAGATAAGCAGGGCCCGAATGAAAAACTGTTTTTT.

The J gene is TRBJ2-7, the V gene TRBV6-2 or TRBV6-3; 12 bases map to TRBD2. Trimming cost V 3 bases and J 2 bases; bases outside gene matches: 11. The CDR3 covers 18 residues. Germline CDR1 and CDR2: MNHEY and SVGEGT. CDR3 nucleotide sequence: TGTGCCAGCAGTTATCGAGGGACTAGCGGGTCGAAAGCCTACGAGCAGTACTTC. As protein: CASSYRGTSGSKAYEQYF.

The chain joins TRBV18 to TRBJ1-2; 7 bases map to TRBD1. The V and J ends lost 2 bases and 0 bases, in that order; junction bases with no gene match: 3. Germline V lookup: CDR1 KGHSH, CDR2 LQKENI. There are 15 residues in the CDR3. The CDR3 here is CASSPDRDPNYGYTF. In DNA form, the CDR3 reads TGTGCCAGCTCACCAGACAGGGACCCTAACTATGGCTACACCTTC.

The V gene is TRBV30, the J gene TRBJ1-1; D not resolved. V lost 4 bases and J 5 bases, leaving 5 bases between the germline ends. Germline loops: CDR1 GTSNPN, CDR2 SVGIG (reference sequence). The CDR3 sequence is 10 residues long. Here the CDR3 DNA reads TGTGCCTGGAAGGGTACTGAAGCTTTCTTT. It yields the protein CAWKGTEAFF.